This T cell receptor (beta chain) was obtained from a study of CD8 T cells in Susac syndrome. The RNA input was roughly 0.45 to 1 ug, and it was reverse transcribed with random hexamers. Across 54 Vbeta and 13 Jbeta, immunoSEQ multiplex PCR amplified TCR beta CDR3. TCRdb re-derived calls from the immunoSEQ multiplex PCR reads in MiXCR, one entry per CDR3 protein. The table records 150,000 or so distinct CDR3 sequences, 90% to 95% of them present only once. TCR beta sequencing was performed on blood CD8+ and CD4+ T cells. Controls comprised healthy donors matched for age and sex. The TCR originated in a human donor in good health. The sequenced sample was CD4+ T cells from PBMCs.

This CDR3 is CATVPGQGGSGYTF. The CDR3 DNA reads as TGTGCCACCGTACCGGGACAGGGAGGCTCTGGCTACACCTTC. The chain uses TRBV6-5 and TRBJ1-2, with TRBD1 matching over 9 bases. The CDR3 has 14 residues. The J segment lost 7 bases and the V segment lost 10 bases, leaving 13 bases of the junction unmatched. CDR1 MNHEY and CDR2 SVGAGI come from the germline V gene.